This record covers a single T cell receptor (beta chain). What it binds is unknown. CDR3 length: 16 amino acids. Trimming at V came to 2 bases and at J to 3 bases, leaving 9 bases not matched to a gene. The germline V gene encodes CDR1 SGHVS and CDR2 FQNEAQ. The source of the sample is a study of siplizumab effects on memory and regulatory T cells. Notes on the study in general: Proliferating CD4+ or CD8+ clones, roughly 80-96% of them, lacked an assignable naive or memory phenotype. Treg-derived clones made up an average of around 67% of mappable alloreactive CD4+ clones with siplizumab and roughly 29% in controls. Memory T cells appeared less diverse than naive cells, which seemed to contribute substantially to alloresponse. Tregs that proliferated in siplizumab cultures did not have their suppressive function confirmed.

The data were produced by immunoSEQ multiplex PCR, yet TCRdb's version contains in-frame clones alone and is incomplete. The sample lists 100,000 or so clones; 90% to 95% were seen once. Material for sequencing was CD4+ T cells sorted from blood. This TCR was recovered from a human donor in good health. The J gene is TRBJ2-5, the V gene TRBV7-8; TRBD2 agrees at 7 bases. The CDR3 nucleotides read TGTGCCAGCAGCTTAATAGGGCATGGACTAGAAGAGACCCAGTACTTC. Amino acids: CASSLIGHGLEETQYF.